A single sample is the source of the 29 T cell receptor beta chains below, sequenced in a study of graft-versus-host responses after intestinal transplantation. Sequenced by immunoSEQ multiplex PCR; TCRdb stores in-frame clones only, minus some. The repertoire has 40,000 or so clones, 85% to 95% of them found once; the top ten carry about 3.6%. The sample here was PBMCs, taken roughly 110 weeks after intestinal transplantation. All receptors come from a human patient who received an intestinal transplant, so some T cells may come from the graft donor.

This chain connects TRBV5-1 to TRBJ2-5; a possible D gene is TRBD1 (5 bases). The V gene's germline CDR1 is SGHRS and CDR2 YFSETQ. Trimming took 1 base from V and 0 from J, leaving 10 bases between them. This CDR3 contains 15 residues. The CDR3 nucleotides are TGCGCCAGCAGCTTGACAGGTCGAGACCAAGAGACCCAGTACTTC. Its translation is CASSLTGRDQETQYF.

This chain joins TRBV4-1 and TRBJ2-7; D is ambiguous. This CDR3 has 14 residues. Trimming removed 0 bases from V and 5 bases from J, with 11 bases in between. Germline CDR1 and CDR2: MGHRA and YSYEKL. The CDR3 loop is CASSQDPPGDEQYF. DNA for the CDR3: TGCGCCAGCAGCCAAGACCCCCCAGGTGACGAGCAGTACTTC.

The rearrangement uses TRBV6-5 and TRBJ2-7, with TRBD1 identical over 7 bases. Trimming at V came to 7 bases and at J to 2 bases, leaving 5 bases not matched to a gene. The V gene's germline CDR1 is MNHEY and CDR2 SVGAGI. There are 13 residues in the CDR3. CDR3 in amino acids: CASTSGQTYEQYF. The CDR3, as DNA: TGTGCCAGCACTTCGGGACAGACCTACGAGCAGTACTTC.

This sequence joins TRBV6-5 and TRBJ2-1; D is perhaps TRBD1 (5 bases). CDR1 MNHEY and CDR2 SVGAGI come from the germline V gene. V shed 11 bases and J shed 1 base, with 18 bases lying between them. There are 15 residues in the CDR3. CDR3 loop: CARHDQGDSYNEQFF. DNA for the CDR3: TGTGCCCGACATGACCAGGGTGATTCCTACAATGAGCAGTTCTTC.

V gene TRBV7-6 combines with J gene TRBJ2-7; 7 bases align to TRBD1. The trim removed 5 bases at V and 1 base at J, leaving 5 bases unmatched. The CDR3 extends over 14 amino acids. CDR1 SGHVS and CDR2 FNYEAQ come from the germline V gene. CDR3: CASSPGTDSYEQYF. The CDR3 nucleotides are TGTGCCAGCAGCCCCGGGACAGATTCCTACGAGCAGTACTTC.

The chain couples TRBV6-5 to TRBJ2-7; 7 positions agree with TRBD2. The ends lost 5 bases at V and 5 bases at J; junction bases unmatched: 6. CDR1 and CDR2 (germline): MNHEY, SVGAGI. The CDR3 sequence is 13 residues long. CDR3 in amino acids: CASSQRGSNEQYF. The DNA for the CDR3 is TGTGCCAGCAGTCAGCGGGGCTCGAACGAGCAGTACTTC.

This clone was seen a few times. The sample holds other DNA sequences that translate to the same CDR3. The genes are TRBV6-4 and TRBJ2-3; 8 positions match TRBD2. Germline-derived CDR1 and CDR2 are MRHNA and SNTAGT. Trimming took 5 bases from V and 3 from J; bases not matched to a gene: 1. The CDR3 is 13 amino acids. The CDR3 region has the DNA TGTGCCAGCAGTAGCGGGGGAACAGATACGCAGTATTTT. Translated: CASSSGGTDTQYF.

The chain uses TRBV5-5 and TRBJ2-1, with D maybe TRBD2 (5 bases). CDR1 is SGHKS, CDR2 YYEKEE, per germline (reference sequence). V was pared by 0 bases and J by 8 bases, with 15 bases between. The CDR3 length is 15 residues. The chain's CDR3 is CASSLGGTRLDEQFF. CDR3 sequence (DNA): TGTGCCAGCAGCTTGGGGGGAACTAGGTTGGATGAGCAGTTCTTC.

The genes are TRBV6-5 and TRBJ1-2; 7 nucleotides agree with TRBD1. The CDR3 runs 15 residues. V shed 2 bases, J shed 5 bases, and the junction held 8 bases outside the gene matches. Germline CDR1 MNHEY, CDR2 SVGAGI. CDR3 sequence reads: CASSYIGSGGYGYTF. DNA for the CDR3: TGTGCCAGCAGTTACATTGGTTCAGGGGGGTATGGCTACACCTTC.

The J gene is TRBJ2-2, the V gene TRBV5-1; no clear D. The CDR3 loop spans 14 amino acids. The germline V gene has CDR1 SGHRS and CDR2 YFSETQ. V was pared by 1 base and J by 6 bases, with 10 bases between. This chain's CDR3 is CASSLLGSAGELFF. CDR3 nucleotides: TGCGCCAGCAGCTTGTTAGGGTCCGCCGGGGAGCTGTTTTTT.

The chain links TRBV29-1 to TRBJ1-1; unclear D gene. V was shortened by 4 bases and J by 1 base, with 13 bases between the two germline ends. Germline-derived CDR1 and CDR2 are SQVTM and ANQGSEA. The CDR3 sequence is 14 residues long. The CDR3 loop is CSVALLTGNTEAFF. CDR3 DNA: TGCAGCGTTGCCTTGTTAACGGGGAACACTGAAGCTTTCTTT. Complete variable domain (other parts from reference TRBV29-1 and TRBJ1-1): SAVISQKPSRDICQRGTSLTIQCQVDSQVTMMFWYRQQPGQSLTLIATANQGSEATYESGFVIDKFPISRPNLTFSTLTVSNMSPEDSSIYLCSVALLTGNTEAFFGQGTRLTVV.

In DNA form, the CDR3 reads TGTGCCAGCAGCCAAGACCCCTACGAGCAGTACTTC. It codes for CASSQDPYEQYF. The chain has TRBV4-2 and TRBJ2-7; D not certain. This CDR3 has 12 residues. In germline, CDR1 is LGHNA, CDR2 YNFKEQ. V was cut by 0 bases and J by 2 bases, with 2 bases left in between.

The chain joins TRBV6-1 to TRBJ2-5, with TRBD2 identical over 7 bases. J lost 4 bases, V lost 4 bases, and 12 bases had no gene match. There are 16 residues in the CDR3. Per the germline V gene, CDR1 is MNHNS and CDR2 is SASEGT. Here the CDR3 reads CASSAQPAGVGETQYF. For the CDR3, the DNA is TGTGCCAGCAGTGCTCAACCTGCGGGGGTTGGAGAGACCCAGTACTTC.

This chain joins TRBV6-1 and TRBJ2-7; 8 nucleotides agree with TRBD2. Germline trimming cut 6 bases from V and 4 bases from J; bases unmatched to any gene: 11. The CDR3 loop spans 15 amino acids. Germline CDR1 is MNHNS and CDR2 is SASEGT. The CDR3 region is CASRTTSGRAYEQYF. The DNA of the CDR3 is TGTGCCAGCAGAACAACAAGCGGGAGAGCTTACGAGCAGTACTTC.

The gene calls are TRBV7-9 and TRBJ2-1, with TRBD1 matching 7 bases. The CDR3 is made up of 19 amino acids. The ends lost 1 base at V and 7 bases at J; junction bases unmatched: 19. Germline values: CDR1 SEHNR, CDR2 FQNEAQ (reference sequence). The CDR3 is CASSLVVSVGTERPNEQFF. The CDR3 DNA sequence: TGTGCCAGCAGCTTAGTTGTTTCAGTAGGGACAGAGAGACCAAATGAGCAGTTCTTC.

The CDR3 loop is CASSLGGAGGGTDTQYF. In nucleotides, the CDR3 is TGTGCCAGCAGCTTGGGCGGTGCGGGCGGGGGGACAGATACGCAGTATTTT. V is TRBV5-4 and J is TRBJ2-3; TRBD2 agrees at 8 bases. V was clipped by 0 bases and J by 3 bases; unmatched bases: 9. The CDR3 totals 17 residues. Germline assignment: CDR1 SGHNT and CDR2 YYREEE (reference sequence). The full variable domain, rest sourced from reference TRBV5-4 and TRBJ2-3, is ETGVTQSPTHLIKTRGQQVTLRCSSQSGHNTVSWYQQALGQGPQFIFQYYREEENGRGNFPPRFSGLQFPNYSSELNVNALELDDSALYLCASSLGGAGGGTDTQYFGPGTRLTVL.

This clone showed up just a few times. The chain employs TRBV11-2 and TRBJ1-5; 8 nucleotides align to TRBD1. The CDR3 covers 16 residues. Germline V CDR1 and CDR2: SGHAT, FQNNGV. V lost 5 bases and J lost 6; bases outside the gene matches: 12. As DNA, the CDR3 is TGTGCCAGCAGCCACGGACAGGGAGGAGTTGGTCAGCCCCAGCATTTT. It yields the protein CASSHGQGGVGQPQHF.

This clone was recorded only once. This chain links TRBV25-1 with TRBJ1-6; D is ambiguous. The CDR3 consists of 15 residues. Germline CDR1 and CDR2: MGHDK and SYGVNS. V was shortened by 6 bases and J by 10 bases, with 19 bases between the two germline ends. The CDR3 DNA follows: TGTGCCAGCAGCCCCCACTCGGCAGGTCGATCACCCCTCCACTTT. This translates into CASSPHSAGRSPLHF.

This chain uses TRBV6-6 with TRBJ2-7, with D possibly TRBD2 on 5 matching bases. CDR1 MNHNY and CDR2 SVGAGI come from the germline V gene (reference sequence). V was shortened by 6 bases and J by 3 bases, with 9 bases between the two germline ends. This CDR3 is 12 amino acids long. This chain's CDR3 is CASSDGLYEQYF. The CDR3 region has the DNA TGTGCCAGCAGCGACGGACTCTACGAGCAGTACTTC.

As DNA, the CDR3 is TGTGCCACCAGCAGAGGGCCTGGACTAGCGGGGACAGATACGCAGTATTTT. It encodes CATSRGPGLAGTDTQYF. The rearrangement links TRBV15 to TRBJ2-3; 12 nucleotides agree with TRBD2. Germline assignment: CDR1 LNHNV and CDR2 YYDKDF (reference sequence). The CDR3 is 17 residues long. J lost 3 bases, V lost 1 base, and 5 bases had no gene match. The full variable domain, in which reference TRBV15 and TRBJ2-3 provide the parts outside the CDR3, is DAMVIQNPRYQVTQFGKPVTLSCSQTLNHNVMYWYQQKSSQAPKLLFHYYDKDFNNEADTPDNFQSRRPNTSFCFLDIRSPGLGDTAMYLCATSRGPGLAGTDTQYFGPGTRLTVL.

This sequence joins TRBV19 and TRBJ1-3, with D hard to call. Trimming left V 10 bases short and J 0 bases short, with 4 bases between. The CDR3 has 11 residues. Germline V gene sequence: CDR1 LNHDA, CDR2 SQIVND (reference sequence). CDR3 bases: TGTGCCACCCGCTCTGGAAACACCATATATTTT. Translated: CATRSGNTIYF.

The J gene is TRBJ2-3, the V gene TRBV10-3; 7 bases are a match to TRBD2. CDR3 length: 15 residues. Germline V CDR1 and CDR2: ENHRY, SYGVKD. With V trimmed by 8 bases and J by 9 bases, 17 bases remained unmatched. CDR3 in DNA: TGTGCCATCGGAATGGTAGCGGGCACCTCAGGGACGCAGTATTTT. It codes for CAIGMVAGTSGTQYF.

V gene TRBV6-5 combines with J gene TRBJ1-5, with TRBD1 identical over 9 bases. This CDR3 is built from 15 residues. Germline V gene lookup returns CDR1 MNHEY and CDR2 SVGAGI. With 5 bases clipped from V and 4 bases from J, the junction kept 6 bases outside the gene matches. CDR3 in amino acids: CASSIGTGRNQPQHF. The CDR3 nucleotides are TGTGCCAGCAGTATCGGGACAGGGAGGAATCAGCCCCAGCATTTT.

This chain connects TRBV28 to TRBJ1-4, with D possibly matching TRBD1 (5 bases). Germline V CDR1 and CDR2: MDHEN, SYDVKM. This CDR3 comprises 12 residues. V shed 5 bases and J shed 5 bases, with 6 bases lying between them. CDR3 residues: CASSGTNEKLFF. The CDR3 DNA reads TGTGCCAGCAGTGGGACGAATGAAAAACTGTTTTTT.

V and J are TRBV2 and TRBJ1-5; D perhaps matches TRBD1 (5 bases). The CDR3 spans 11 residues. Germline loops: CDR1 SNHLY, CDR2 FYNNEI. With 10 bases removed from V and 4 bases from J, the gap between germline ends came to 8 bases. The chain's CDR3 is CAKGENQPQHF. The CDR3 DNA follows: TGTGCCAAAGGGGAAAATCAGCCCCAGCATTTT.

V is TRBV5-5 and J is TRBJ2-5; TRBD2 matches 8 bases. Germline V gene sequence: CDR1 SGHKS, CDR2 YYEKEE (reference sequence). The trim removed 1 base at V and 3 bases at J, leaving 5 bases unmatched. This CDR3 has 15 residues. The CDR3 DNA is TGTGCCAGCAGCTTGTTGGCGGGGGGCGAAGAGACCCAGTACTTC. Protein: CASSLLAGGEETQYF.

The rearrangement links TRBV11-2 to TRBJ2-7, with D maybe TRBD1 (6 bases). Per the germline V gene, CDR1 is SGHAT and CDR2 is FQNNGV. V was clipped by 1 base and J by 1 base, with 11 bases between them. This CDR3 has 15 amino acids. The CDR3 here is CASSLVQGVSYEQYF. CDR3 coding DNA: TGTGCCAGCAGCTTAGTACAGGGTGTTTCCTACGAGCAGTACTTC.

The rearrangement uses TRBV15 and TRBJ2-2; D is possibly TRBD1 (6 bases). The length of the CDR3 is 15 residues. The V end was cut by 3 bases, the J end by 4 bases, with 12 bases between. CDR1 and CDR2 (germline): LNHNV, YYDKDF (reference sequence). Here the CDR3 DNA reads TGTGCCACCAGCAGCAGGGGAAGGGGCACCGGGGAGCTGTTTTTT. Translated, it gives CATSSRGRGTGELFF.

The CDR3 sequence: CSVNRGSEQYF. For the CDR3, the DNA is TGCAGCGTCAACAGGGGTAGCGAGCAGTACTTC. The rearrangement links TRBV29-1 to TRBJ2-7; 7 bases align to TRBD1. J gave up 6 bases and V 6 bases, and 5 bases lay outside the gene matches. CDR1 and CDR2 from the germline V gene are SQVTM and ANQGSEA. CDR3 size: 11 residues.